This paragraph covers one T cell receptor beta chain sequence. Its specificity is not known. Each donor's status was that of a healthy bone marrow donor. Donors likely had unrecorded immune exposures despite being nominally healthy when sampled. The data are from a study of cytomegalovirus exposure and HLA in healthy donors. Primers included in the PCR were 60 Vbeta and 13 Jbeta primers. This table comes from immunoSEQ multiplex PCR, and its TCRdb copy is limited to in-frame clones, with some not included. In the table there are 100,000 or so clones, more than 80% of which are singletons. Study conclusions and caveats: In all likelihood, a cluster of highly shared sequence variants was a sequencing artifact. Clonal expansion was found to be greater in HLA-associated TCR beta chains than in equally common others in a later analysis.

CDR1 and CDR2 from the germline V gene are LNHDA and SQIVND (reference sequence). V shed 5 bases, J shed 4 bases, and the junction held 14 bases outside the gene matches. The CDR3 totals 19 residues. The source of this sequence is a man younger than 45 in good health and CMV-seronegative. Sequenced sample: PBMCs. V and J are TRBV19 and TRBJ2-5, with 15 nucleotides matching TRBD2. CDR3 DNA sequence: TGTGCCAGTAGTGAGGCCCCTGGACTAGCGGGAGGGCCTTTAGAGACCCAGTACTTC. Translated: CASSEAPGLAGGPLETQYF.